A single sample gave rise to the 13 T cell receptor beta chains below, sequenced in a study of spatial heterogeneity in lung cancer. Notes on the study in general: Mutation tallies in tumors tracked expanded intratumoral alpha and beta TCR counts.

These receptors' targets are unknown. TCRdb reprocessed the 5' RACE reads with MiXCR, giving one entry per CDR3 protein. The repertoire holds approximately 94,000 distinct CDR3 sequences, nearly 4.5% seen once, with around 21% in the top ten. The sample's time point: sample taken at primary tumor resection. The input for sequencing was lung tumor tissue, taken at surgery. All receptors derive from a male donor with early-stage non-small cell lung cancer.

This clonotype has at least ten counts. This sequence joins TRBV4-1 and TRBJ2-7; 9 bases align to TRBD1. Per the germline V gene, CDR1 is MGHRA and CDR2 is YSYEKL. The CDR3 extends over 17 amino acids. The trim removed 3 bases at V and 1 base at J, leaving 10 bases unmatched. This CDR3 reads CASSQQGLGQGSYEQYF. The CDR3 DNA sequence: TGCGCCAGCAGCCAGCAAGGTCTGGGACAGGGTTCCTACGAGCAGTACTTC.

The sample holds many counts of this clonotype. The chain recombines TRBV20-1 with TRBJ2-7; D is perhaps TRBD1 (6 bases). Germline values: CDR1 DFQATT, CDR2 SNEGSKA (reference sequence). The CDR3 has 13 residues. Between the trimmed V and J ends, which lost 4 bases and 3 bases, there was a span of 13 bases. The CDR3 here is CSATMAGVYEQYF. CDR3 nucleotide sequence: TGCAGTGCTACAATGGCAGGGGTCTACGAGCAGTACTTC.

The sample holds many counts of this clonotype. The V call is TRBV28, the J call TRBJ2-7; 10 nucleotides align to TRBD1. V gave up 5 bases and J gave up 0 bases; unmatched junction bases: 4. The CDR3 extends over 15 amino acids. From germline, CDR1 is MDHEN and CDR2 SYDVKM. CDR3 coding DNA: TGTGCCAGCAGTGGTCGGGACAGGGGCTCCTACGAGCAGTACTTC. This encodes CASSGRDRGSYEQYF.

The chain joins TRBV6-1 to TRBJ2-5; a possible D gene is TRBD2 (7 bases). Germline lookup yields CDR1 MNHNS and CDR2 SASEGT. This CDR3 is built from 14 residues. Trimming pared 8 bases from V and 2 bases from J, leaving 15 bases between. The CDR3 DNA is TGTGCCAGCCGGTCCGGGGGGACACAAGAGACCCAGTACTTC. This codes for CASRSGGTQETQYF.

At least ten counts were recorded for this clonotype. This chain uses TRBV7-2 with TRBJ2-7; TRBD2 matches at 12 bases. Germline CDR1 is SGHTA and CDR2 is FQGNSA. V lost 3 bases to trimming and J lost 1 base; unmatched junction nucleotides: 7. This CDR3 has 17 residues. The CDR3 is CASSLASGRASSYEQYF. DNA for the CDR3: TGTGCCAGCAGCTTGGCTAGCGGGAGGGCCAGTTCCTACGAGCAGTACTTC.

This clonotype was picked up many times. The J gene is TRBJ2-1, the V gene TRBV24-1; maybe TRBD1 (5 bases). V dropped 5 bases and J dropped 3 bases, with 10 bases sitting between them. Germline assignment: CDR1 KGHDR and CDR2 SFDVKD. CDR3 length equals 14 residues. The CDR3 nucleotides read TGTGCCACCAGTGGGACAAATCTCTACAATGAGCAGTTCTTC. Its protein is CATSGTNLYNEQFF.

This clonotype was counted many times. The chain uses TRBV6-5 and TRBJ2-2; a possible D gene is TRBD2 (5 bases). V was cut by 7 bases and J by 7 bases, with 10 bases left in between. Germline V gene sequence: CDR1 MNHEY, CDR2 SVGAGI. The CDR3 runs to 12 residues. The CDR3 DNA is TGTGCCAGCAACGCGGGTATCGGGGAGCTGTTTTTT. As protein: CASNAGIGELFF.

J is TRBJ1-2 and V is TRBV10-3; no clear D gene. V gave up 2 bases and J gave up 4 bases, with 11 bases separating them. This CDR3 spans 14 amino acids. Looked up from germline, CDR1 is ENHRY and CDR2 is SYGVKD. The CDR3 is CAISEGLPSYGYTF. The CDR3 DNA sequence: TGTGCCATCAGTGAGGGTCTCCCCTCCTATGGCTACACCTTC.

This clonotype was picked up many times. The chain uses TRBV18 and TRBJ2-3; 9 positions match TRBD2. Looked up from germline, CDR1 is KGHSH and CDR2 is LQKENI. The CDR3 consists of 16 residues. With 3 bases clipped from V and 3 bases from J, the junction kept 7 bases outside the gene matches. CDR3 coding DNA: TGTGCCAGCTCACCCCTTAGCGGGAGTCATACAGATACGCAGTATTTT. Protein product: CASSPLSGSHTDTQYF.

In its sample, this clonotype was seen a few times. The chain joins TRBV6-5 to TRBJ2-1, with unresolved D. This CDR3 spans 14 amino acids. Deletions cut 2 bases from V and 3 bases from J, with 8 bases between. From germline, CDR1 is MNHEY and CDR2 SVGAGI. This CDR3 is CASSYGPRYNEQFF. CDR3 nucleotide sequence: TGTGCCAGCAGTTACGGGCCACGCTACAATGAGCAGTTCTTC.

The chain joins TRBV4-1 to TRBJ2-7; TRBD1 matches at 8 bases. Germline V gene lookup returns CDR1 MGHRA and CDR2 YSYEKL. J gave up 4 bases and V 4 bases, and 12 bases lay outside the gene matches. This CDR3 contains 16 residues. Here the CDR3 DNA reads TGCGCCAGCAGCCCCTCCGGACAGGGACCCTTTTACGAGCAGTACTTC. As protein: CASSPSGQGPFYEQYF.

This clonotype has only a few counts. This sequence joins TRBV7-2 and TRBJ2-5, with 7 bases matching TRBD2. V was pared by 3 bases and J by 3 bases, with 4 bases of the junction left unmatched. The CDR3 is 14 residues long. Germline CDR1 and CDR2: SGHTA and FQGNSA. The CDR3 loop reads CASSFLAGEETQYF. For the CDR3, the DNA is TGTGCCAGCAGCTTCTTGGCGGGAGAAGAGACCCAGTACTTC.

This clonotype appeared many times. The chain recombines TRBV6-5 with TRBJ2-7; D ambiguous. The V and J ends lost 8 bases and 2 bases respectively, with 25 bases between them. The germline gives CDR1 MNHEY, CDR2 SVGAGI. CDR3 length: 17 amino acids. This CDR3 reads CASATFSRSDEPYEQYF. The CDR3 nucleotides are TGTGCCAGCGCCACTTTCTCCCGGTCAGACGAACCCTACGAGCAGTACTTC.